Listed here is a single T cell receptor (beta chain). Its antigen is unknown. Base qualities were left out, and no much larger clone turns up one base away. This sample was included in a study of technical replicates of blood from a few donors (dated by TCRdb to about 2017). Between the V and J ends, shortened by 1 base and 0 bases respectively, the junction contains 13 bases. The CDR3, cysteine through phenylalanine, is 16 amino acids long. Only the CDR3 portion is preserved as DNA: 48 bases, with reading frame beginning at the first base. The germline V gene supplies CDR1 LGHNA and CDR2 YSLEER. The library was built by means of the immunoSEQ multiplex PCR assay. Sourced from immuneACCESS, this table was stored by TCRdb with only in-frame sequences that have V and J called. A share of the clones is absent; for the studies checked, an unresolved V gene accounts for under half, and the remainder has no known explanation. The sample profile shows 65,000 to 90,000 clones; over 95% of them were found once. Of the sample, around 0.22% falls within the top ten clones.

Sequenced material: T cells isolated from PBMCs. The receptor was isolated from a human donor in good health. The chain is encoded by TRBV4-3 joined to TRBJ2-7; tentative D gene TRBD2, with 7 bases matching. The nucleotides are TGCGCCAGCAGCCAAGCTAGGGGGGGAACCTCCTACGAGCAGTACTTC. Its protein reads: CASSQARGGTSYEQYF.